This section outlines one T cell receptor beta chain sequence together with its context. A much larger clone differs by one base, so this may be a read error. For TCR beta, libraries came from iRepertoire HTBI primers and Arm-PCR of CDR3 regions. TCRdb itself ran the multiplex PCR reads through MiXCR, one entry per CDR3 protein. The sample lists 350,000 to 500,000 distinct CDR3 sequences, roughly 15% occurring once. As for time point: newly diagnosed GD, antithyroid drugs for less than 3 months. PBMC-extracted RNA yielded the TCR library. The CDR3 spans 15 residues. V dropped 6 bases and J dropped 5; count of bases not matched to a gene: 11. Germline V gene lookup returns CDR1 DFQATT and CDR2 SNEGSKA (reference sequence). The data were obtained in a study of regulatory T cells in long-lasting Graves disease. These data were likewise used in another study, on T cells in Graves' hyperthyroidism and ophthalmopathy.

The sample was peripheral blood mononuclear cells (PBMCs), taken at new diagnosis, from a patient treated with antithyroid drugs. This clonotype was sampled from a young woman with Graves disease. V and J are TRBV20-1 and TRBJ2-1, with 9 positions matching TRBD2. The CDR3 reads CSANSGRDPHNEQFF. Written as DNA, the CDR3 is TGCAGTGCAAATAGCGGGAGAGACCCCCACAATGAGCAGTTCTTC.